This TCR beta chain was recovered during a study of T cells in Graves' hyperthyroidism and ophthalmopathy. What was amplified from RNA transcripts were TCR beta CDR3 regions. An initial round of RT-PCR targeting the TCR CDR3 relied on the HTBI primer set. A single record per CDR3 protein comes from TCRdb applying MiXCR to the multiplex PCR reads. Among fewer than 250,000 distinct CDR3 sequences listed, roughly 15% were seen once. Germline V lookup: CDR1 SQVTM, CDR2 ANQGSEA. V was clipped by 7 bases and J by 4 bases; unmatched bases: 5. The CDR3 spans 13 residues. The TCR comes from a man in his fifties or sixties with Graves' hyperthyroidism. Sequenced sample: blood. The chain has TRBV29-1 and TRBJ2-2, with 8 bases lining up with TRBD1. The CDR3 nucleotides are TGCAGCGCCGACAGGGGTGGCACCGGGGAGCTGTTTTTT. This sequence encodes CSADRGGTGELFF.